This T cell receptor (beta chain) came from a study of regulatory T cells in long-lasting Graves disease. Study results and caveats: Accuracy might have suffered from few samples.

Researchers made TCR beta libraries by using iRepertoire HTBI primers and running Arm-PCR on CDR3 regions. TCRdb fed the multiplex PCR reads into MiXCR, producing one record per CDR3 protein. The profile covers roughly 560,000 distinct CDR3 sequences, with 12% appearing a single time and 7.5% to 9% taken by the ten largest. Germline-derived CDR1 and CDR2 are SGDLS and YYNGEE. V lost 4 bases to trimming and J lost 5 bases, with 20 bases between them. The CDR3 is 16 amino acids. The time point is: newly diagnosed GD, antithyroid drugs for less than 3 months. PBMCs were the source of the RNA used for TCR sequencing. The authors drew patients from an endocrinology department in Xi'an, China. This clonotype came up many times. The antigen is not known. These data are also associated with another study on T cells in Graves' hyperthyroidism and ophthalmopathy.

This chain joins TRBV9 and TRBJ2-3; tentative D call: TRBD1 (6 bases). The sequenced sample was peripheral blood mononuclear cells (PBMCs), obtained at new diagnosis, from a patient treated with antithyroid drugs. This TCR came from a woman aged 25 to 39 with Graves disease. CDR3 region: CASSSHRGGVGDTQYF. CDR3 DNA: TGTGCCAGCAGCTCCCACCGAGGGGGAGTTGGAGATACGCAGTATTTT.